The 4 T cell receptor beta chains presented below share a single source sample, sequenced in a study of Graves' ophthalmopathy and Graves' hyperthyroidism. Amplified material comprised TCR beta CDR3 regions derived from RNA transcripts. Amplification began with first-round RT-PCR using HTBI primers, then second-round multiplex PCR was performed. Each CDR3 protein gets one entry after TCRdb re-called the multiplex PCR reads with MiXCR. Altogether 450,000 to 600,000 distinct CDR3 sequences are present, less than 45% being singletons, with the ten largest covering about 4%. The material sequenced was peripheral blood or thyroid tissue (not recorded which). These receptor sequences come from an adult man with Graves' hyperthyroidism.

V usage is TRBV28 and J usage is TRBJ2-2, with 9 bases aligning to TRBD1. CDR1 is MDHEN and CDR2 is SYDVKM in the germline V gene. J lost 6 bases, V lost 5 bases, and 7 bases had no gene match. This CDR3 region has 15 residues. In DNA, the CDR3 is TGTGCCAGCAGTGGGACAGGGTCCGGCGCCGGGGAGCTGTTTTTT. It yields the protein CASSGTGSGAGELFF.

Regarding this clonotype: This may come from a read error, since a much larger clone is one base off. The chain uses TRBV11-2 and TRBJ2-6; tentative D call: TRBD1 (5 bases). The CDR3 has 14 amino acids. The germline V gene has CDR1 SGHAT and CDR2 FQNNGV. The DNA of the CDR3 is TGTGCCAGCAGAGCCGTCTCTGGGGCCAACGTCCTGGCTTTC. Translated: CASRAVSGANVLAF.

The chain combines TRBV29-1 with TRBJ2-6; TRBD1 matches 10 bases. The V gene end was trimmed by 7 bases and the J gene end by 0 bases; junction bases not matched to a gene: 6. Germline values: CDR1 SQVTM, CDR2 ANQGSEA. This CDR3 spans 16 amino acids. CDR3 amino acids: CSAAGQGSSGANVLTF. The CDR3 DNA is TGCAGCGCCGCGGGACAGGGGAGCTCTGGGGCCAACGTCCTGACTTTC.

The CDR3 DNA sequence: TGTGCCAGCAGCGTCTCGGGGGGACAGGGGGCCTACGAGCAGTACTTC. It is translated as CASSVSGGQGAYEQYF. The chain recombines TRBV9 with TRBJ2-7, with 11 positions matching TRBD1. The V gene's germline CDR1 is SGDLS and CDR2 YYNGEE. CDR3 length: 16 residues. The ends lost 2 bases at V and 2 bases at J; junction bases unmatched: 6.